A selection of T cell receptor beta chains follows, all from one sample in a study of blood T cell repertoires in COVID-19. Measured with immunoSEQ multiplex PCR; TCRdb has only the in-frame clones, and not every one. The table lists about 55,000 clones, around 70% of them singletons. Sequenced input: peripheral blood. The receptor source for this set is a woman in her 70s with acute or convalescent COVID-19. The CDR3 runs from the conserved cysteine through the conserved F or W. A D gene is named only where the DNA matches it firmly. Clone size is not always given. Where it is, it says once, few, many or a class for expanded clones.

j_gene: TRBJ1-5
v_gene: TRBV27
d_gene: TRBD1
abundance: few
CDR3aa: CASTATGYSNQPQHF
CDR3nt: TGTGCCAGCACCGCGACAGGGTATAGCAATCAGCCCCAGCATTTT

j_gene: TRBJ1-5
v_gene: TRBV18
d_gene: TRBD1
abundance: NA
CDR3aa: CASSPRKGQGGQPQHF
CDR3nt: TGTGCCAGCTCACCACGGAAGGGACAGGGTGGTCAGCCCCAGCATTTT

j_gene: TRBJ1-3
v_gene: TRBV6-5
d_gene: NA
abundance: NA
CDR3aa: CASSSISGGSGNTIYF
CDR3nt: TGTGCCAGCAGTTCCATCAGCGGGGGGAGTGGAAACACCATATATTTT

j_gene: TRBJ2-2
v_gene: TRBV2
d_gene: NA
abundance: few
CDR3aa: CASRWQALGPGELFF
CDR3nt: TGTGCCAGCAGGTGGCAGGCCCTGGGGCCCGGGGAGCTGTTTTTT

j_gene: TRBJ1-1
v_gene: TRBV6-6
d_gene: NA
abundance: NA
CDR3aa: CASTPGGRRVTEAFF
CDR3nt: TGTGCCAGCACCCCCGGGGGGCGGAGGGTCACTGAAGCTTTCTTT

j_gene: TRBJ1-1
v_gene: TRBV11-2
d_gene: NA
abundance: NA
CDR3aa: CASSPQGSEAFF
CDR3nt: TGTGCCAGCAGCCCCCAGGGGAGTGAAGCTTTCTTT

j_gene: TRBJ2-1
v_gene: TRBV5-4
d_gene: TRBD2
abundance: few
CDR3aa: CASSQTGLVKGNEQFF
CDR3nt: TGTGCCAGCAGCCAGACCGGACTAGTGAAGGGGAATGAGCAGTTCTTC

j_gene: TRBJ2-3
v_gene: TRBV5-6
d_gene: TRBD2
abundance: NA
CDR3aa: CASSFGTSGGATDTQYF
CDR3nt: TGTGCCAGCAGCTTCGGGACTAGCGGGGGCGCCACAGATACGCAGTATTTT

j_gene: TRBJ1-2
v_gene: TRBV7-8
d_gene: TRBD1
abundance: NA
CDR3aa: CASSLFLSLVQGASNYGYTF
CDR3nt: TGTGCCAGCAGCTTATTCTTGTCTCTCGTACAGGGGGCGTCAAACTATGGCTACACCTTC

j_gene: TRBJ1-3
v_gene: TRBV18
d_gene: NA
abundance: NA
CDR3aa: CASSPHPEISSGNTIYF
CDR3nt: TGTGCCAGCTCACCACACCCCGAGATTTCCTCTGGAAACACCATATATTTT

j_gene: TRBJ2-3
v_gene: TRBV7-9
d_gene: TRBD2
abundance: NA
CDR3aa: CASSLKAGGPDTQYF
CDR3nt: TGTGCCAGCAGCTTAAAAGCGGGGGGGCCAGATACGCAGTATTTT

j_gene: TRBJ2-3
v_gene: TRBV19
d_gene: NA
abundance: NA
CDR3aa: CASSPSQGRTGTDTQYF
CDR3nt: TGTGCCAGTAGTCCTTCCCAGGGCAGAACGGGCACAGATACGCAGTATTTT

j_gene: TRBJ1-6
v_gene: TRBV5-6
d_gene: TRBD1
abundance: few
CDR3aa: CASSFDRGKSPLHF
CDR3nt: TGTGCCAGCAGCTTCGACAGGGGGAAATCACCCCTCCACTTT

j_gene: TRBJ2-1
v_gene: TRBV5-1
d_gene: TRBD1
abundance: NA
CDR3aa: CASSPGQGVNEQFF
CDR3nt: TGCGCCAGCAGCCCAGGACAGGGGGTCAATGAGCAGTTCTTC

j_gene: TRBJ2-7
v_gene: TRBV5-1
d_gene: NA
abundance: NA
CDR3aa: CASRPDPSREQYF
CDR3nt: TGCGCCAGCAGACCCGACCCCTCGAGGGAGCAGTACTTC

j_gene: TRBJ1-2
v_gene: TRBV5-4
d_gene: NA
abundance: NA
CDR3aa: CASSLDSGGGKGYTF
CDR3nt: TGTGCCAGCAGCTTGGATAGTGGGGGCGGAAAGGGCTACACCTTC

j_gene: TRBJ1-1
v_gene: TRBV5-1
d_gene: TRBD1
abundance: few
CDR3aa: CASSLGQGYTEAFF
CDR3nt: TGCGCCAGCAGCTTGGGACAGGGGTACACTGAAGCTTTCTTT

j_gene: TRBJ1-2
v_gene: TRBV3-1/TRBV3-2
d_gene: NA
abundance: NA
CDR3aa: CASSPGQTNYGYTF
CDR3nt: TGTGCCAGCAGCCCCGGACAGACTAACTATGGCTACACCTTC

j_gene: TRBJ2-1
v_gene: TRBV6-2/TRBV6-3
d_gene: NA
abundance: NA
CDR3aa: CASSQQGGNEQFF
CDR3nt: TGTGCCAGCAGTCAACAGGGCGGGAATGAGCAGTTCTTC

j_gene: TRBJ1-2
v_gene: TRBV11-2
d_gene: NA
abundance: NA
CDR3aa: CASSEGGGYGYTF
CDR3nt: TGTGCCAGTAGCGAAGGGGGAGGGTATGGCTACACCTTC

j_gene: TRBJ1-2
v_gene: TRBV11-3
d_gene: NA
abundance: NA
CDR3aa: CASSFYDSNYGYTF
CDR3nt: TGTGCCAGCAGCTTTTACGACAGTAACTATGGCTACACCTTC

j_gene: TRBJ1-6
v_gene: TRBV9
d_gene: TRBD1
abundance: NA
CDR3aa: CASSAPSGQENSPLHF
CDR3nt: TGTGCCAGCAGCGCCCCCTCGGGACAGGAGAATTCACCCCTCCACTTT

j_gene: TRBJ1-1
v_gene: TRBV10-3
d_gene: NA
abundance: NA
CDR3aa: CATQGARNTEAFF
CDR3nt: TGTGCCACACAGGGTGCCCGAAACACTGAAGCTTTCTTT

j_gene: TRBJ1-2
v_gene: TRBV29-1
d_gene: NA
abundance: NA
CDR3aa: CSVVVLYGYTF
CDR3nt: TGCAGCGTTGTTGTCCTCTATGGCTACACCTTC

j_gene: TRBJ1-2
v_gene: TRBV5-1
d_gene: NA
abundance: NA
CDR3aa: CASSVPRNGEGPTRYGYTF
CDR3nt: TGCGCCAGCAGTGTGCCCCGGAATGGGGAGGGCCCGACGCGTTATGGCTACACCTTC

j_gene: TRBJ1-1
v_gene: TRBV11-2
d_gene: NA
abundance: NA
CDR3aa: CASRWGGPNTEAFF
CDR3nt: TGTGCCAGCAGGTGGGGGGGACCGAACACTGAAGCTTTCTTT

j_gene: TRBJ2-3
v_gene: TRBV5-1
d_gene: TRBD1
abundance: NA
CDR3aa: CASSSRDRDTQYF
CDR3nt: TGCGCCAGCAGCTCCCGGGACAGAGATACGCAGTATTTT

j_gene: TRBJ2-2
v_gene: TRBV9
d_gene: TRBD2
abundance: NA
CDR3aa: CASSPRGGKAGELFF
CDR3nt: TGTGCCAGCAGCCCCCGGGGGGGCAAAGCCGGGGAGCTGTTTTTT

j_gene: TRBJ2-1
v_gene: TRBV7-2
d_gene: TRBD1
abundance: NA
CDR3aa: CASSSHRGPSYNEQFF
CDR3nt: TGTGCCAGCAGCTCACACAGGGGCCCTTCCTACAATGAGCAGTTCTTC

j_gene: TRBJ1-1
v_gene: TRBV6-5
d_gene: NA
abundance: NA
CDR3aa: CASSYFQGGVTEAFF
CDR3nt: TGTGCCAGCAGTTACTTCCAGGGAGGCGTCACTGAAGCTTTCTTT

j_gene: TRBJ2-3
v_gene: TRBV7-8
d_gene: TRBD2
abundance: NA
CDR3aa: CASSLGLLAGVLTDTQYF
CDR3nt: TGTGCCAGCAGCTTAGGGCTCCTAGCGGGGGTTCTCACAGATACGCAGTATTTT

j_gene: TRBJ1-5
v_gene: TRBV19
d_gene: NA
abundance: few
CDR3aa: CASSIQGGTLDF
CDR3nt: TGTGCCAGTAGTATACAAGGAGGGACTCTTGATTTT

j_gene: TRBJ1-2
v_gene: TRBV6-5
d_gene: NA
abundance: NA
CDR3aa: CASSYWRNTNYGYTF
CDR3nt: TGTGCCAGCAGTTACTGGAGGAATACTAACTATGGCTACACCTTC

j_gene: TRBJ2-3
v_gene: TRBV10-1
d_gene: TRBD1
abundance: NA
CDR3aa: CASSEEGAIVGDTQYF
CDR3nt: TGCGCCAGCAGTGAGGAGGGGGCGATCGTAGGAGATACGCAGTATTTT

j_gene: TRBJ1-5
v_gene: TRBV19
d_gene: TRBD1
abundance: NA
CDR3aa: CASSSTGGPQPQHF
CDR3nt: TGTGCCAGTAGTTCCACAGGGGGCCCTCAGCCCCAGCATTTT

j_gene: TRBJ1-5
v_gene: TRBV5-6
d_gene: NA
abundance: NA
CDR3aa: CASSLRDRINQPQHF
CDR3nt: TGTGCCAGCAGCCTAAGAGACAGAATCAATCAGCCCCAGCATTTT

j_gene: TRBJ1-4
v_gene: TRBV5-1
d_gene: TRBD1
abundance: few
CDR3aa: CASSLGPGQDAKLFF
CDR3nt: TGCGCCAGCAGCTTGGGGCCGGGACAGGACGCAAAACTGTTTTTT

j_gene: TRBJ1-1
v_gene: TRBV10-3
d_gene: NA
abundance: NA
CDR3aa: CAISPAGGRTEAFF
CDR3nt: TGTGCCATCAGCCCAGCTGGGGGGAGGACTGAAGCTTTCTTT

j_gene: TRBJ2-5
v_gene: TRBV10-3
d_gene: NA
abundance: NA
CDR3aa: CAISRGLQETQYF
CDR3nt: TGTGCCATCAGCAGGGGTCTCCAAGAGACCCAGTACTTC

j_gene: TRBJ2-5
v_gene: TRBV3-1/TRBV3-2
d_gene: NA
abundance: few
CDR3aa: CASSQSRTQYF
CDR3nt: TGTGCCAGCAGCCAATCCCGGACCCAGTACTTC

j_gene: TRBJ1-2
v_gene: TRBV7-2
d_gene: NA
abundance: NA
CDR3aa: CASSLKPTDLYGYTF
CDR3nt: TGTGCCAGCAGCTTAAAGCCGACAGACCTCTATGGCTACACCTTC

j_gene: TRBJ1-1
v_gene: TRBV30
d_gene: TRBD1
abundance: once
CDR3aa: CAWSGRDRRFKAFF
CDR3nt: TGTGCCTGGAGTGGCCGGGACAGGAGATTTAAAGCTTTCTTT

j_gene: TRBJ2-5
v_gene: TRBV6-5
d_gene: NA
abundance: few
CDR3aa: CASSYSSGVGETQYF
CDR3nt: TGTGCCAGCAGTTACTCCTCAGGGGTAGGCGAGACCCAGTACTTC

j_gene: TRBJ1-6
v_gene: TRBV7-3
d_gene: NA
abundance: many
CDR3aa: CASSGAANSPLHF
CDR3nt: TGTGCCAGCAGCGGGGCAGCCAATTCACCCCTCCACTTT

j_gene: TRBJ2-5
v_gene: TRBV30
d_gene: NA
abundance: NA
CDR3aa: CAWSVFGVGVKPQETQYF
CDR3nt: TGTGCCTGGAGTGTATTCGGGGTCGGGGTTAAGCCGCAAGAGACCCAGTACTTC

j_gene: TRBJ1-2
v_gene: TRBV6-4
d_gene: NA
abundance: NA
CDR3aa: CASSPGGQPYGYTF
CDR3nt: TGTGCCAGCAGCCCCGGGGGGCAGCCCTATGGCTACACCTTC